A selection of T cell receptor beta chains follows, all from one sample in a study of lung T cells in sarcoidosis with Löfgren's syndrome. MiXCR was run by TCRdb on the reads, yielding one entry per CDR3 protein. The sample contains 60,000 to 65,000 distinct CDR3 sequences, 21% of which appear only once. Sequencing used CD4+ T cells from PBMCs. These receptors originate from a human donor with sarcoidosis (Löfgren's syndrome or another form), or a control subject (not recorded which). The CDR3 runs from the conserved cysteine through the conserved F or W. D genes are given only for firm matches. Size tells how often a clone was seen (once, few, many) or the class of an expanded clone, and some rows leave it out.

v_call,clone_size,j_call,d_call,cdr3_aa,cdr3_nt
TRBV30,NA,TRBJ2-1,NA,CAFFVGREEQFF,TGTGCCTTCTTTGTGGGGCGCGAGGAGCAGTTCTTC
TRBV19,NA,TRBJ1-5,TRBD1,CASSRQGDSNQPQHF,TGTGCCAGTAGCCGACAGGGAGATAGCAATCAGCCCCAGCATTTT
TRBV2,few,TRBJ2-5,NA,CASTRAPGETQYF,TGTGCCAGCACCCGCGCCCCGGGGGAGACCCAGTACTTC
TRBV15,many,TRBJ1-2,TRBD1,CATSRDRTGSGGYTF,TGTGCCACCAGCAGAGACAGGACAGGGTCCGGTGGCTACACCTTC
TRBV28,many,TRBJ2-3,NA,CASSIGGYTDTQYF,TGTGCCAGCAGCATCGGGGGTTACACAGATACGCAGTATTTT
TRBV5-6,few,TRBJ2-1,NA,CASRTRVGSVRNEQFF,TGTGCCAGCAGGACTAGAGTGGGATCGGTGCGCAATGAGCAGTTCTTC
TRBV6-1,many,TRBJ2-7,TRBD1,CASSQGQGLGSYEQYF,TGTGCCAGCAGTCAAGGACAGGGTTTGGGTTCCTACGAGCAGTACTTC
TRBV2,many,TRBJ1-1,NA,CASSETFQGTEAFF,TGTGCCAGCAGTGAAACATTTCAGGGCACTGAAGCTTTCTTT
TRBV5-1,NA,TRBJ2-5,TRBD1,CASSLEAGGRETQYF,TGCGCCAGCAGCTTGGAGGCAGGGGGCCGAGAGACCCAGTACTTC
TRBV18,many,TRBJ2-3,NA,CASSLTATTDTQYF,TGTGCCAGCTCGCTGACAGCTACCACAGATACGCAGTATTTT
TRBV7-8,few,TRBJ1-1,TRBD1,CASSLSGQAATEAFF,TGTGCCAGCAGCTTATCGGGACAGGCCGCCACTGAAGCTTTCTTT
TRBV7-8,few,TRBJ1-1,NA,CASSSHINTEAFF,TGTGCCAGCAGCTCGCATATTAACACTGAAGCTTTCTTT
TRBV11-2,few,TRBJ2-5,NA,CASSPRGGKRGYETQYF,TGTGCCAGCAGCCCGAGGGGGGGGAAAAGGGGTTACGAGACCCAGTACTTC
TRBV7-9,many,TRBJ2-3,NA,CASSLARTMGDTQYF,TGTGCCAGCAGCTTAGCCCGGACTATGGGAGATACGCAGTATTTT
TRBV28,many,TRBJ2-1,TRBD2,CASSTLAGVAVAYNEQFF,TGTGCCAGCAGTACTCTAGCGGGAGTAGCGGTGGCCTACAATGAGCAGTTCTTC
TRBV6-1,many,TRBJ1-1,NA,CASVGGDGRNTEAFF,TGTGCCAGCGTTGGGGGGGATGGAAGGAACACTGAAGCTTTCTTT
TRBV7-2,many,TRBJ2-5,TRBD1,CASSPRDRVRETQYF,TGTGCCAGCAGCCCCCGGGACAGGGTGAGAGAGACCCAGTACTTC
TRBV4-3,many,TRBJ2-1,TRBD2,CASSRLSGTSDPTYNEQFF,TGCGCCAGCAGCCGACTATCCGGGACTAGCGACCCTACCTACAATGAGCAGTTCTTC
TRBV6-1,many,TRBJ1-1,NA,CAAGTEAFF,TGTGCCGCGGGCACTGAAGCTTTCTTT
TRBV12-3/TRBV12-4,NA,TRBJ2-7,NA,CASSPGSGGPRLYEQYF,TGTGCCAGCAGTCCCGGATCAGGTGGACCACGGCTCTACGAGCAGTACTTC
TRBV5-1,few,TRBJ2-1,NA,CASGTWGDPGNEQFF,TGCGCCAGCGGAACGTGGGGGGACCCGGGCAATGAGCAGTTCTTC
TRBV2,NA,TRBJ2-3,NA,CASRLLGDTQYF,TGTGCCAGCAGGTTATTGGGAGATACGCAGTATTTT
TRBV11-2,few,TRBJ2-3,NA,CASSGNYLRTDTQYF,TGTGCCAGCAGCGGAAATTACCTACGCACAGATACGCAGTATTTT
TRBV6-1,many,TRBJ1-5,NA,CASSDFSRGAAYQPQHF,TGTGCCAGCAGTGATTTTTCCCGGGGGGCGGCATATCAGCCCCAGCATTTT
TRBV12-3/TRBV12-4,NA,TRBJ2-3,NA,CASSLSGSVTDTQYF,TGTGCCAGCAGTCTAAGTGGGAGCGTCACAGATACGCAGTATTTT
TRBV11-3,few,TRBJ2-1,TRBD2,CASSLDGRGTSGYNEQFF,TGTGCCAGCAGCTTAGATGGTAGGGGGACTAGCGGATACAATGAGCAGTTCTTC
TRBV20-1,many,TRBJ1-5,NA,CSARDGTRNQPQHF,TGCAGTGCTAGGGACGGGACACGAAATCAGCCCCAGCATTTT
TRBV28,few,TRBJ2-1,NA,CARLLLTRPRDGSYNEQFF,TGTGCCAGACTTTTACTCACCCGCCCCCGGGACGGCTCCTACAATGAGCAGTTCTTC
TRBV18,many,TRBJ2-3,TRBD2,CASSPGLAGVDTQYF,TGTGCCAGCTCACCAGGACTAGCGGGAGTTGATACGCAGTATTTT